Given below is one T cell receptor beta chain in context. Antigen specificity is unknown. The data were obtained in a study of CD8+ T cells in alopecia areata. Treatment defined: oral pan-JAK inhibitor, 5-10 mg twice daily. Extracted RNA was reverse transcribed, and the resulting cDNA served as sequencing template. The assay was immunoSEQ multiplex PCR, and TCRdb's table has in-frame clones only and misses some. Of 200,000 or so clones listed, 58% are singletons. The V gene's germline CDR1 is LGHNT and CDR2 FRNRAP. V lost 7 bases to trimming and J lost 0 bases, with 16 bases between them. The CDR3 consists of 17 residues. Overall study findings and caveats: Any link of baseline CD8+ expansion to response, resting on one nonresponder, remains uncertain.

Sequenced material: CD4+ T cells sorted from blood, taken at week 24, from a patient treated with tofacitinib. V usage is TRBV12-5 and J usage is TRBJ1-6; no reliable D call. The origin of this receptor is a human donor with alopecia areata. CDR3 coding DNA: TGTGCTAGTGTTGGGCTGAGGTACGTCTCCTATAATTCACCCCTCCACTTT. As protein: CASVGLRYVSYNSPLHF.